The sequence of this T cell receptor beta chain was determined in a study of T cells in Graves' hyperthyroidism and ophthalmopathy. Amplification of TCR beta CDR3 regions was performed using RNA transcripts as template. A set of HTBI primers served as the primers for a first-round RT-PCR of the TCR CDR3. MiXCR, run by TCRdb on the multiplex PCR reads, gives a single entry per CDR3 protein. The sample records about 740,000 distinct CDR3 sequences, 14% being singletons. Per germline, CDR1 SGDLS and CDR2 YYNGEE. Deletions cut 5 bases from V and 8 bases from J, with 13 bases between. The CDR3 totals 13 residues.

What was sequenced was blood. The chain carries TRBV9 and TRBJ1-4, with no clear D. The sequence came from a woman between 18 and 29 years old with Graves' hyperthyroidism. Written as DNA, the CDR3 is TGTGCCAGCAGTGCCCCACTCGGGGAAAAACTGTTTTTT. Its translation: CASSAPLGEKLFF.